This TCR beta chain originates from a study of T cells after yellow fever vaccination. Study-level background: CD3, CD45RA, CCR7 and CD95 guided sorting of the EM, EMRA, CM and Tscm memory subsets.

Each CDR3 protein gets one entry after TCRdb re-called the 5' RACE reads with MiXCR. The data hold about 45,000 distinct CDR3 sequences, with just under 6.5% observed a single time. This clonotype was counted ten times or more. CDR3 length: 15 residues. V lost 5 bases and J lost 8, with 24 bases in between. The V gene's germline CDR1 is DFQATT and CDR2 SNEGSKA (reference sequence). The sequenced sample was PBMCs, either bulk or a sorted T-cell subset (CD4+, CD8+, memory, or dextramer-sorted; not recorded which), obtained 45 days after the yellow fever booster vaccination. This TCR was sampled from a young man who received the YFV17D yellow fever vaccine. The chain is built from TRBV20-1 and TRBJ1-2; D remains ambiguous. The CDR3 protein is CSAPDLLGATGGYTF. CDR3 DNA sequence: TGCAGTGCTCCCGACCTCTTGGGTGCGACGGGCGGCTACACCTTC.